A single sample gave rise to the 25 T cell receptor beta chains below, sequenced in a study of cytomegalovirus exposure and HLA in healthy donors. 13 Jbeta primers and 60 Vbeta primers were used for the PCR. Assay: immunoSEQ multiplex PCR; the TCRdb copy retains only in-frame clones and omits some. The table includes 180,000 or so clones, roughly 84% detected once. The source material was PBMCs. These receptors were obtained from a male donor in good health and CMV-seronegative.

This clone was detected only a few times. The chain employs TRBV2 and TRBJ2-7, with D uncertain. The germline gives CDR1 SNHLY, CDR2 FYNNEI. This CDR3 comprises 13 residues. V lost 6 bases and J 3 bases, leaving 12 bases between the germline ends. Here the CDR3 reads CASRQTFHYEQYF. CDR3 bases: TGTGCCAGCAGGCAGACATTCCACTACGAGCAGTACTTC.

Here the CDR3 DNA reads TGTGCCAGCAGCTCCACATCAAACTTGGGCAGCACAAAAGCTTTCTTT. It specifies CASSSTSNLGSTKAFF. The rearrangement uses TRBV7-2 and TRBJ1-1; D ambiguous. CDR3 length equals 16 residues. Trimming took off 4 bases at V and 9 bases at J, with 24 bases between the two ends. Germline values: CDR1 SGHTA, CDR2 FQGNSA.

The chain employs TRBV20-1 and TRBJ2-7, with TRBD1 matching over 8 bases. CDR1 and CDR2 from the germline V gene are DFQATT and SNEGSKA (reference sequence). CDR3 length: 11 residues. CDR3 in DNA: TGCAGCGGGCGGCAGGGGGCTGAGCAGTACTTC. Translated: CSGRQGAEQYF.

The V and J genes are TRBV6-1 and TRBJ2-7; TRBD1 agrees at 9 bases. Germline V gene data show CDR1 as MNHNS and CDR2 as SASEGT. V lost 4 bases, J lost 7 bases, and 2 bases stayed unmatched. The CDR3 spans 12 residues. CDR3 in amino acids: CASSGDRVEQYF. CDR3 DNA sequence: TGTGCCAGCAGTGGGGACAGGGTTGAGCAGTACTTC.

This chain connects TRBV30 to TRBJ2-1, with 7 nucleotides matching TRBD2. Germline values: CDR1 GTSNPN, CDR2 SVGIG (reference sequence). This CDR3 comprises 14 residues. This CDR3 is CALSGASSYNEQFF. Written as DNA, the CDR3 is TGTGCTTTGAGCGGGGCCAGCTCCTACAATGAGCAGTTCTTC.

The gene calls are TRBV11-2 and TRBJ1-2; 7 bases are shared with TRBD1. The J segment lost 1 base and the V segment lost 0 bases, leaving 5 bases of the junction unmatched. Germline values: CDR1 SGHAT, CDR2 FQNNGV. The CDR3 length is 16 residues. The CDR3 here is CASSLETGVFNYGYTF. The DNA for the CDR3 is TGTGCCAGCAGCTTAGAAACAGGGGTTTTTAACTATGGCTACACCTTC.

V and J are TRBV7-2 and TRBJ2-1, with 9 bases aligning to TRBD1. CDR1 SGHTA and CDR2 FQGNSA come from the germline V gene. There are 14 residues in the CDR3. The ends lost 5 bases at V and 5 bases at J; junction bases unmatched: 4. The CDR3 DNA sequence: TGTGCCAGCAGCCGGGACAGGGCCAACAATGAGCAGTTCTTC. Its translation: CASSRDRANNEQFF.

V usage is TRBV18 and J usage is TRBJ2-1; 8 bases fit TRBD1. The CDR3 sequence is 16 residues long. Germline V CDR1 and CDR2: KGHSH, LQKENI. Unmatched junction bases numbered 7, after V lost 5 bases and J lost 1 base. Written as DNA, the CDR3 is TGTGCCAGCTCATCGTCTCAGGGGGCGTCCTACAATGAGCAGTTCTTC. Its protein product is CASSSSQGASYNEQFF.

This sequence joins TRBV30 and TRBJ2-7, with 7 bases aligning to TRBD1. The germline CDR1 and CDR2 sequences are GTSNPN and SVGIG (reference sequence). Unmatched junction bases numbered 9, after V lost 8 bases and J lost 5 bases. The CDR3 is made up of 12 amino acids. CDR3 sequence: CAGNVRGNEQYF. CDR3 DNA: TGTGCCGGAAATGTCAGGGGGAACGAGCAGTACTTC.

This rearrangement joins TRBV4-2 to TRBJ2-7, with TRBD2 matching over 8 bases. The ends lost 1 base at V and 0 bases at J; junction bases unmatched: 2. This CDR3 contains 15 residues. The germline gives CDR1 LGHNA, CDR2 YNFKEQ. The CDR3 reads CASSQGAGGSYEQYF. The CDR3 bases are TGTGCCAGCAGCCAAGGGGCGGGAGGCTCCTACGAGCAGTACTTC.

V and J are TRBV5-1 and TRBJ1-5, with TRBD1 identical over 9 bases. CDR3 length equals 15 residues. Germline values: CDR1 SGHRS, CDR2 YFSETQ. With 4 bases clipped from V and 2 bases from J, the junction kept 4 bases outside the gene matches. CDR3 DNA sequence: TGCGCCAGCAGCGCGGGACAGGGACGCAATCAGCCCCAGCATTTT. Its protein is CASSAGQGRNQPQHF. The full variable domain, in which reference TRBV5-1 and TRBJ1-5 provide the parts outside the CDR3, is KAGVTQTPRYLIKTRGQQVTLSCSPISGHRSVSWYQQTPGQGLQFLFEYFSETQRNKGNFPGRFSGRQFSNSRSEMNVSTLELGDSALYLCASSAGQGRNQPQHFGDGTRLSIL.

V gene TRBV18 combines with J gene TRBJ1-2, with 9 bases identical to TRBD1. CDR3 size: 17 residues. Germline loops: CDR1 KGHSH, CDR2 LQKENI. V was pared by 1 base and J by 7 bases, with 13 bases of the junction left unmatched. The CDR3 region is CASSPLRDRDFGRGYTF. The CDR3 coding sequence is TGTGCCAGCTCACCACTGCGGGACAGGGACTTTGGTCGTGGCTACACCTTC.

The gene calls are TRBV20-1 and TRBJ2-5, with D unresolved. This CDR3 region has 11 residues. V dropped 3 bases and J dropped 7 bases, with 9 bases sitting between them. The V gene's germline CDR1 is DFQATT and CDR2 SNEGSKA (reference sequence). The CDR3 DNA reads TGCAGTGCTAGGACCCAGGCGACCCAGTACTTC. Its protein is CSARTQATQYF.

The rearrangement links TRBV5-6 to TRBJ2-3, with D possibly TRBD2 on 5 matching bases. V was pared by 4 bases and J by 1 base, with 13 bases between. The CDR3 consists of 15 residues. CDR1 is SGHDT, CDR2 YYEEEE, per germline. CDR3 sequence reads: CASSGGLPGTDTQYF. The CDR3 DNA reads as TGTGCCAGCAGCGGCGGACTGCCTGGCACAGATACGCAGTATTTT.

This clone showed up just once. DNA for the CDR3: TGTGCCAGCAGATACGACAGGGTGGGGACCGGGGAGCTGTTTTTT. This codes for CASRYDRVGTGELFF. The chain joins TRBV28 to TRBJ2-2, with 7 bases identical to TRBD1. The CDR3 covers 15 residues. Trimming took 6 bases from V and 5 from J; bases not matched to a gene: 9. The germline V gene has CDR1 MDHEN and CDR2 SYDVKM.

The CDR3 region is CASSTGLGQPQHF. CDR3 DNA sequence: TGTGCCAGCAGTACAGGGCTAGGTCAGCCCCAGCATTTT. This chain joins TRBV6-1 and TRBJ1-5, with D possibly being TRBD1 (6 bases). Germline V gives CDR1 MNHNS, CDR2 SASEGT. The V gene lost 5 bases and the J gene lost 6 bases, with 11 bases spanning the gap. The CDR3 is 13 amino acids.

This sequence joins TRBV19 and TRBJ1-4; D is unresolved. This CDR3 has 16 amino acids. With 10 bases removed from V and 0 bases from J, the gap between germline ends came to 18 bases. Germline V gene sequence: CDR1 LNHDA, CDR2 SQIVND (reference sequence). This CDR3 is CATKGGSGSTNEKLFF. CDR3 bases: TGTGCCACTAAGGGAGGATCGGGGTCAACTAATGAAAAACTGTTTTTT.

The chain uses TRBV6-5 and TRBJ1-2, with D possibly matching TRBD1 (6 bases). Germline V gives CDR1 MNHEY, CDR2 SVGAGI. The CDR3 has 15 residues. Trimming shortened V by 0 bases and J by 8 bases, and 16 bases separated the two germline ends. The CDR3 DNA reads TGTGCCAGCAGTTACTCTAACACAGGGATAAACGGCTACACCTTC. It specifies CASSYSNTGINGYTF.

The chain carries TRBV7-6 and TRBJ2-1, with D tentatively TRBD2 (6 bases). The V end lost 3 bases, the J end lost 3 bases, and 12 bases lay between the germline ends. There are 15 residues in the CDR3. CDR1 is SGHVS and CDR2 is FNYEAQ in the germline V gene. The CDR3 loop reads CASSLAGPFYNEQFF. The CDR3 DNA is TGTGCCAGCAGCTTGGCGGGGCCCTTCTACAATGAGCAGTTCTTC.

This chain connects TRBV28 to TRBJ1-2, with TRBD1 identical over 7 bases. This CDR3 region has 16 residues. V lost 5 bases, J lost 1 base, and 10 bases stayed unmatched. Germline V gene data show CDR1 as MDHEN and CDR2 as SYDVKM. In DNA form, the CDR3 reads TGTGCCAGCAGTCTCGGGACAGCGTTTAATAACTATGGCTACACCTTC. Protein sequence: CASSLGTAFNNYGYTF.

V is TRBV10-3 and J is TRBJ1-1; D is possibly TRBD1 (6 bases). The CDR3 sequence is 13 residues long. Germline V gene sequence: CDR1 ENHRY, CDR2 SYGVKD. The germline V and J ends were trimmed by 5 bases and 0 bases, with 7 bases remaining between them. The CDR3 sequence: CAISKGVNTEAFF. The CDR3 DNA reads TGTGCCATCAGTAAGGGGGTGAACACTGAAGCTTTCTTT.

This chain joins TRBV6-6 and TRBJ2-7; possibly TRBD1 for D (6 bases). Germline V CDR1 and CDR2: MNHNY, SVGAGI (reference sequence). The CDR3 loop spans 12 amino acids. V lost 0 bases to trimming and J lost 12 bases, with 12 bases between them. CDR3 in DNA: TGTGCCAGCAGTTACTCTTCCGGGACACGGTACTTC. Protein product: CASSYSSGTRYF.

CDR3 DNA sequence: TGTGCCAGCTCACCACGGGGACTAGCGGGAGGAGGGAATGAGCAGTTCTTC. It specifies CASSPRGLAGGGNEQFF. V gene TRBV18 combines with J gene TRBJ2-1; 15 bases agree with TRBD2. Germline V gene sequence: CDR1 KGHSH, CDR2 LQKENI. The CDR3 is 17 amino acids. Trimming at V came to 1 base and at J to 7 bases, leaving 5 bases not matched to a gene.

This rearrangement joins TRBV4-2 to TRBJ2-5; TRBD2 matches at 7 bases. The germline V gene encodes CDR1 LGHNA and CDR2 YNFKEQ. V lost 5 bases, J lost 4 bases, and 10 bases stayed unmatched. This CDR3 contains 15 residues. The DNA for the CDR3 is TGTGCCAGCAGCTCTGGGGAGGGGCGGAGAGAGACCCAGTACTTC. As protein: CASSSGEGRRETQYF.

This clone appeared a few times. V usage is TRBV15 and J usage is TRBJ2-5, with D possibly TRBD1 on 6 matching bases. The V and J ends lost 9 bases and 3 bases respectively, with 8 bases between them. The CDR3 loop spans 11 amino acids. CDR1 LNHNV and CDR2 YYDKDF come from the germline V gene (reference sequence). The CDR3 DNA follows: TGTGCCACGGGACAAGAAGAGACCCAGTACTTC. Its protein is CATGQEETQYF.